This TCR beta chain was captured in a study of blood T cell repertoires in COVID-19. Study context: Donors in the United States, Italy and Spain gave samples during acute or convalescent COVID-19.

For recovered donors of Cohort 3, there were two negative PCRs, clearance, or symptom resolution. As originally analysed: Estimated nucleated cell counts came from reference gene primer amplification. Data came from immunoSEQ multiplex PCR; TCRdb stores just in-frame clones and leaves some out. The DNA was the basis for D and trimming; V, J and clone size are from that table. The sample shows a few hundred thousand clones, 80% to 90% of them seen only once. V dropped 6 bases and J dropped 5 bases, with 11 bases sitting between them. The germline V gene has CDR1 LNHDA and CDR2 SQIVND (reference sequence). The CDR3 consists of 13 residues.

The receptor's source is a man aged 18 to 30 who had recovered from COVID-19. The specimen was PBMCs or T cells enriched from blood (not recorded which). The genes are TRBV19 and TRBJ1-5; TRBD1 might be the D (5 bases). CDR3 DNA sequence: TGTGCCAGTAGCAGGGTTGAGTATCAGCCCCAGCATTTT. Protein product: CASSRVEYQPQHF. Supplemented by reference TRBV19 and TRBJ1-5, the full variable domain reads DGGITQSPKYLFRKEGQNVTLSCEQNLNHDAMYWYRQDPGQGLRLIYYSQIVNDFQKGDIAEGYSVSREKKESFPLTVTSAQKNPTAFYLCASSRVEYQPQHFGDGTRLSIL.